The next 27 T cell receptor beta chains were all read from a single sample in a study of beta chain features in type 1 diabetes. What was sequenced were expressed TCRB transcripts, since all of the isolated RNA had been reverse transcribed. Sequenced by immunoSEQ multiplex PCR; TCRdb stores in-frame clones only, minus some. This sample has 900,000 or so clones, with 15% to 20% found just once. Material for sequencing was naive CD4+ T cells from blood. The receptor set was obtained from a woman aged 18-29 years in good health.

V and J are TRBV4-3 and TRBJ2-3, with TRBD2 matching 7 bases. The CDR3 contains 15 residues. Germline-derived CDR1 and CDR2 are LGHNA and YSLEER. J was trimmed by 3 bases and V by 3 bases; bases with no gene match: 6. The CDR3 bases are TGCGCCAGCAGCCATGGCGGGAGTCAGACAGATACGCAGTATTTT. This translates into CASSHGGSQTDTQYF.

The J gene is TRBJ2-3, the V gene TRBV4-2, with 12 nucleotides matching TRBD2. Germline V gene lookup returns CDR1 LGHNA and CDR2 YNFKEQ. With 3 bases clipped from V and 4 bases from J, the junction kept 8 bases outside the gene matches. The CDR3 loop spans 17 amino acids. The CDR3 loop is CASSQVRLAGDPDTQYF. CDR3 DNA: TGTGCCAGCAGCCAGGTCCGACTAGCGGGAGACCCAGATACGCAGTATTTT.

This clone was seen a handful of times. The CDR3 DNA reads TGCGCCAGCAGTGGAGGGGGGTCCTCCTCGAGATTGGATACGCAGTATTTT. Translating it yields CASSGGGSSSRLDTQYF. The chain employs TRBV5-1 and TRBJ2-3; D assignment may be TRBD1 or TRBD2 (6 bases each). In germline, CDR1 is SGHRS, CDR2 YFSETQ. V gave up 5 bases and J gave up 6 bases, with 25 bases separating them. The CDR3 is made up of 17 amino acids.

For this clone: Other DNA sequences in this specimen translate into the identical CDR3. The chain uses TRBV20-1 and TRBJ1-2; no reliable D call. Looked up from germline, CDR1 is DFQATT and CDR2 is SNEGSKA (reference sequence). The V gene lost 1 base and the J gene lost 8 bases, with 8 bases spanning the gap. The CDR3 contains 11 residues. The CDR3 DNA sequence: TGCAGTGCTAGAGTGGGAGGCGGCTACACCTTC. Its protein is CSARVGGGYTF.

This CDR3 reads CASSQTGTGGLYEQYF. The CDR3 DNA reads TGTGCCAGCAGTCAAACCGGGACAGGGGGCCTCTACGAGCAGTACTTC. The J gene is TRBJ2-7, the V gene TRBV28; 12 bases align to TRBD1. The CDR3 sequence is 16 residues long. J gave up 3 bases and V 5 bases, and 8 bases lay outside the gene matches. Per germline, CDR1 MDHEN and CDR2 SYDVKM.

The rearrangement joins TRBV2 to TRBJ2-1, with TRBD1 matching 9 bases. Germline V gene sequence: CDR1 SNHLY, CDR2 FYNNEI. The CDR3 length is 15 residues. V was clipped by 0 bases and J by 9 bases; unmatched bases: 6. In DNA form, the CDR3 reads TGTGCCAGCAGTGAAGCGGGACAGGGTCGCGGTGAGCAGTTCTTC. This translates into CASSEAGQGRGEQFF.

In its sample, this clone was seen a few times. The chain joins TRBV4-2 to TRBJ2-3; D remains ambiguous. With 1 base removed from V and 2 bases from J, the gap between germline ends came to 10 bases. The CDR3 totals 15 residues. CDR1 is LGHNA, CDR2 YNFKEQ, per germline. The CDR3 spells CASSQGMQLTDTQYF. CDR3 DNA sequence: TGTGCCAGCAGCCAAGGGATGCAGCTCACAGATACGCAGTATTTT.

This clone was seen a few times. V is TRBV28 and J is TRBJ1-5; the D is unclear. The V gene's germline CDR1 is MDHEN and CDR2 SYDVKM. Trimming removed 4 bases from V and 0 bases from J, with 13 bases in between. The CDR3 covers 16 residues. This CDR3 reads CASSSQMRISNQPQHF. Here the CDR3 DNA reads TGTGCCAGCAGTTCCCAGATGAGAATTAGCAATCAGCCCCAGCATTTT.

This clone came up a few times. The V call is TRBV18, the J call TRBJ2-3; tentatively, D is TRBD2 (6 bases). CDR1 and CDR2 (germline): KGHSH, LQKENI. The CDR3 runs 15 residues. V dropped 1 base and J dropped 5 bases, with 13 bases sitting between them. The CDR3 bases are TGTGCCAGCTCACCACGTCTGACAGCGGGAGATACGCAGTATTTT. This sequence encodes CASSPRLTAGDTQYF.

The genes are TRBV13 and TRBJ2-1; D assignment may be TRBD1 or TRBD2 (5 bases each). This CDR3 region has 13 residues. Trimming took off 1 base at V and 14 bases at J, with 15 bases between the two ends. The germline gives CDR1 PRHDT, CDR2 FYEKMQ (reference sequence). The DNA of the CDR3 is TGTGCCAGCAGCTTAGCAGGGTCGGGGAGTAAGTTCTTC. This codes for CASSLAGSGSKFF.

The chain links TRBV28 to TRBJ1-2; 7 nucleotides agree with TRBD1. Germline V gene data show CDR1 as MDHEN and CDR2 as SYDVKM. This CDR3 spans 15 amino acids. V trimming: 1 base; J trimming: 8 bases; junction bases outside the gene matches: 10. This CDR3 is CASSLSYRGRGGYTF. Written as DNA, the CDR3 is TGTGCCAGCAGTTTATCCTACAGGGGCCGGGGCGGCTACACCTTC.

V and J are TRBV6-5 and TRBJ1-4; D is ambiguous. V shed 2 bases and J shed 8 bases, with 9 bases lying between them. This CDR3 is built from 13 residues. Germline loops: CDR1 MNHEY, CDR2 SVGAGI. The CDR3 loop reads CASSYGPGEKLFF. DNA of the CDR3: TGTGCCAGCAGTTACGGCCCTGGGGAAAAACTGTTTTTT.

The chain is built from TRBV7-2 and TRBJ1-5; D is perhaps TRBD1 (5 bases). The CDR3 has 12 amino acids. Per the germline V gene, CDR1 is SGHTA and CDR2 is FQGNSA. V dropped 5 bases and J dropped 9 bases, with 11 bases sitting between them. CDR3 sequence (DNA): TGTGCCAGCAGCCTCAACCAGGGGCCCCAGCATTTT. Amino acid sequence: CASSLNQGPQHF.

The rearrangement joins TRBV10-3 to TRBJ1-5; 9 bases fit TRBD1. There are 13 residues in the CDR3. Looked up from germline, CDR1 is ENHRY and CDR2 is SYGVKD. Trimming at V came to 4 bases and at J to 7 bases, leaving 2 bases not matched to a gene. The CDR3 DNA sequence: TGTGCCATCAGTGGGGGACAGGGCCAGCCCCAGCATTTT. Protein product: CAISGGQGQPQHF.

This clone was seen once. The chain joins TRBV6-5 to TRBJ2-7; 9 nucleotides align to TRBD1. This CDR3 is 13 amino acids long. The J segment lost 7 bases and the V segment lost 6 bases, leaving 7 bases of the junction unmatched. Germline V gene sequence: CDR1 MNHEY, CDR2 SVGAGI. In nucleotides, the CDR3 is TGTGCCAGCAGACCCGGGACAGGGAGGGAGCAGTACTTC. Encoded protein: CASRPGTGREQYF.

The chain couples TRBV9 to TRBJ2-1; D is unresolved. The ends were cut back, 0 bases at V and 3 bases at J, with 10 bases in the middle. This CDR3 spans 15 amino acids. CDR1 is SGDLS, CDR2 YYNGEE, per germline. CDR3 nucleotides: TGTGCCAGCAGCGTAGACTCCCGGAGCTACAATGAGCAGTTCTTC. This encodes CASSVDSRSYNEQFF.

Remarks on this clone: The sample carries other DNA sequences with the same CDR3. The chain links TRBV29-1 to TRBJ1-1; D is possibly TRBD1 (5 bases). Trimming took 6 bases from V and 0 from J, leaving 8 bases between them. Germline assignment: CDR1 SQVTM and CDR2 ANQGSEA. The CDR3 has 12 residues. CDR3 region: CSVVRVNTEAFF. The DNA for the CDR3 is TGCAGCGTCGTCAGGGTGAACACTGAAGCTTTCTTT.

The rearrangement uses TRBV10-3 and TRBJ2-5; TRBD2 matches at 7 bases. The length of the CDR3 is 13 residues. The V gene's germline CDR1 is ENHRY and CDR2 SYGVKD. With V trimmed by 7 bases and J by 5 bases, 7 bases remained unmatched. In nucleotides, the CDR3 is TGTGCCATCAAGGGACTAAGCATGGAGACCCAGTACTTC. Translation: CAIKGLSMETQYF.

The chain carries TRBV11-2 and TRBJ1-2, with D uncertain. The germline gives CDR1 SGHAT, CDR2 FQNNGV. The V gene lost 1 base and the J gene lost 7 bases, with 10 bases spanning the gap. This CDR3 is built from 13 residues. DNA of the CDR3: TGTGCCAGCAGCTTAGTGTTGGAAGTTGGCTACACCTTC. Protein sequence: CASSLVLEVGYTF.

The rearrangement joins TRBV19 to TRBJ2-7; 7 nucleotides line up with TRBD1. CDR3 length equals 14 residues. Germline assignment: CDR1 LNHDA and CDR2 SQIVND (reference sequence). V was pared by 4 bases and J by 3 bases, with 6 bases of the junction left unmatched. The CDR3 DNA sequence: TGTGCCAGTAGTAACCCGGGACAGAGCTACGAGCAGTACTTC. Its translation is CASSNPGQSYEQYF.

This clone was counted only a few times. This chain links TRBV11-1 with TRBJ2-1, with D tentatively TRBD2 (5 bases). Germline assignment: CDR1 SGHAT and CDR2 FQDESV (reference sequence). The length of the CDR3 is 16 residues. V lost 1 base, J lost 2 bases, and 12 bases lay in between. The CDR3 protein is CASSLDKRTAYNEQFF. CDR3 nucleotide sequence: TGTGCCAGCAGCTTAGATAAGCGGACCGCCTACAATGAGCAGTTCTTC.

This clone was found a few times. The chain couples TRBV19 to TRBJ2-5; perhaps TRBD1 as D (5 bases). Trimming shortened V by 3 bases and J by 5 bases, and 19 bases separated the two germline ends. The germline CDR1 and CDR2 sequences are LNHDA and SQIVND (reference sequence). The length of the CDR3 is 16 residues. CDR3 DNA sequence: TGTGCCAGTAGTATGGGGCAGGCCCCGGTGCGGGAGACCCAGTACTTC. Encoded protein: CASSMGQAPVRETQYF. Looking up the rest from reference TRBV19 and TRBJ2-5 gives the full variable domain: DGGITQSPKYLFRKEGQNVTLSCEQNLNHDAMYWYRQDPGQGLRLIYYSQIVNDFQKGDIAEGYSVSREKKESFPLTVTSAQKNPTAFYLCASSMGQAPVRETQYFGPGTRLLVL.

This clone turned up a few times. One end of the junction does not line up with germline, which may come from a read error. The chain combines TRBV7-9 with TRBJ2-6, with 11 positions matching TRBD2. The germline V gene has CDR1 SEHNR and CDR2 FQNEAQ (reference sequence). The CDR3 extends over 19 amino acids. As DNA, the CDR3 is TGTGCCAGCAGCGTAGCGGGACTAGCGGCCTTCTCTGGGGCCAACGTCCTGACTTTC. The encoded protein is CASSVAGLAAFSGANVLTF.

J is TRBJ2-7 and V is TRBV18; the D gene is possibly TRBD2 (7 bases). The CDR3 has 15 residues. Germline-derived CDR1 and CDR2 are KGHSH and LQKENI. V lost 2 bases, J lost 3 bases, and 14 bases lay in between. In nucleotides, the CDR3 is TGTGCCAGCTCACCAAAGGGGGAGGGCGGCTACGAGCAGTACTTC. This sequence encodes CASSPKGEGGYEQYF.

The V and J genes are TRBV7-9 and TRBJ2-1, with 7 bases aligning to TRBD2. This CDR3 region has 14 residues. From germline, CDR1 is SEHNR and CDR2 FQNEAQ (reference sequence). The V gene end was trimmed by 0 bases and the J gene end by 8 bases; junction bases not matched to a gene: 4. The CDR3 sequence: CASSLAGGPDEQFF. The CDR3 DNA reads TGTGCCAGCAGCTTAGCGGGAGGGCCTGATGAGCAGTTCTTC.

This clone occurred many times. The chain employs TRBV7-9 and TRBJ2-1; TRBD2 matches at 9 bases. This CDR3 spans 14 amino acids. Germline V gives CDR1 SEHNR, CDR2 FQNEAQ (reference sequence). V shed 8 bases, J shed 4 bases, and the junction held 6 bases outside the gene matches. The CDR3 region has the DNA TGTGCCAGCCGAAGGAGCGGGGGGTACAATGAGCAGTTCTTC. This sequence encodes CASRRSGGYNEQFF. Filled out from reference TRBV7-9 and TRBJ2-1, the complete variable domain reads DTGVSQNPRHKITKRGQNVTFRCDPISEHNRLYWYRQTLGQGPEFLTYFQNEAQLEKSRLLSDRFSAERPKGSFSTLEIQRTEQGDSAMYLCASRRSGGYNEQFFGPGTRLTVL.

The V and J genes are TRBV28 and TRBJ2-1; D gene uncertain. This CDR3 has 14 residues. V shed 1 base and J shed 3 bases, with 7 bases lying between them. Germline loops: CDR1 MDHEN, CDR2 SYDVKM. The CDR3 DNA is TGTGCCAGCAGTTTATTTCATTTCTACAATGAGCAGTTCTTC. This encodes CASSLFHFYNEQFF.